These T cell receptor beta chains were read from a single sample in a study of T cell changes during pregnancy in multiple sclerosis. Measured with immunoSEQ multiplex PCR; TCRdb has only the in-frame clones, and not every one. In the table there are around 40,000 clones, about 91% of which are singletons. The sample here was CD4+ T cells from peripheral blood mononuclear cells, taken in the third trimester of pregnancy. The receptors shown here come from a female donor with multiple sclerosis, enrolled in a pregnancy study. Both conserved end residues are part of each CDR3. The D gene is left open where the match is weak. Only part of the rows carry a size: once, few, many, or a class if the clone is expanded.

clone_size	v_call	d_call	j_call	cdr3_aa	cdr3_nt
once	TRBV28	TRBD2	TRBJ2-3	CASSLASGRGTDTQYF	TGTGCCAGCAGTTTGGCTAGCGGGAGAGGTACAGATACGCAGTATTTT
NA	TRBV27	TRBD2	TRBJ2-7	CASSRAGAGAYEQYF	TGTGCCAGCAGCCGAGCGGGAGCCGGGGCGTACGAGCAGTACTTC
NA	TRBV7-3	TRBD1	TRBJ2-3	CASSPGTVSTDTQYF	TGTGCCAGCAGCCCCGGGACAGTTAGCACAGATACGCAGTATTTT
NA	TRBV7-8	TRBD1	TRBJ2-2	CASSSQGAGGELFF	TGTGCCAGCAGTTCCCAGGGGGCGGGCGGGGAGCTGTTTTTT
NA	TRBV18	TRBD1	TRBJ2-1	CASSPKLGAGQGSDEQFF	TGTGCCAGCTCACCAAAACTCGGTGCGGGACAGGGATCAGATGAGCAGTTCTTC
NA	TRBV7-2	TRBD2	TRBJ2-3	CASSVGLAGTGDTQYF	TGTGCCAGCAGCGTGGGACTAGCGGGAACGGGAGATACGCAGTATTTT
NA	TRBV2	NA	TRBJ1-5	CASTEDSPSGPQHF	TGTGCCAGCACTGAGGACAGCCCGAGTGGGCCCCAGCATTTT
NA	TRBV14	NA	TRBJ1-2	CASSQDLRATRGYTF	TGTGCCAGCAGCCAAGATCTGAGGGCAACTCGGGGCTACACCTTC
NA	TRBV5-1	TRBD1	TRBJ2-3	CASKETGGPDTQYF	TGCGCCAGCAAGGAGACAGGGGGCCCAGATACGCAGTATTTT
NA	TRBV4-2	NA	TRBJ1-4	CASSQGWGGEGEKLFF	TGTGCCAGCAGCCAAGGATGGGGGGGGGAGGGTGAAAAACTGTTTTTT
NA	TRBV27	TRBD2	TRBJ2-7	CASRMAGVSYEQYF	TGTGCCAGCAGGATGGCGGGAGTATCCTACGAGCAGTACTTC
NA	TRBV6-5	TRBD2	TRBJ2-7	CASTVAGGGSYEQYF	TGTGCCAGCACTGTAGCGGGAGGGGGCTCCTACGAGCAGTACTTC
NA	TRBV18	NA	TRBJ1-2	CASSPGGGKGYTF	TGTGCCAGCTCACCGGGAGGCGGGAAAGGCTACACCTTC
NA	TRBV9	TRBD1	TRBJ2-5	CASSANTGVQETQYF	TGTGCCAGCAGCGCCAACACAGGGGTCCAAGAGACCCAGTACTTC
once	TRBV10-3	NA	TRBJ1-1	CAIKLRSESEAFF	TGTGCCATCAAACTAAGGTCCGAGTCTGAAGCTTTCTTT
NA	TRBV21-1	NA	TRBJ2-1	CASSLGLAGRYNEQFF	TGTGCCAGCAGTCTCGGACTAGCGGGAAGGTACAATGAGCAGTTCTTC
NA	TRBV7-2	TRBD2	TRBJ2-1	CASRTLAGGGYHEQFF	TGTGCCAGCAGAACCCTAGCGGGAGGGGGGTATCACGAGCAGTTCTTC
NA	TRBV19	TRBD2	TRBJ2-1	CASTQGSSGRDEQFF	TGTGCCAGTACCCAGGGGTCTAGCGGGAGGGATGAGCAGTTCTTC
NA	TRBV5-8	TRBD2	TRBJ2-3	CASSFPGLASTDTQYF	TGTGCCAGCAGCTTCCCGGGACTAGCTAGCACAGATACGCAGTATTTT
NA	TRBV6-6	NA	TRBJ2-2	CASIQGSFTGELFF	TGTGCCAGCATCCAGGGGAGTTTCACCGGGGAGCTGTTTTTT